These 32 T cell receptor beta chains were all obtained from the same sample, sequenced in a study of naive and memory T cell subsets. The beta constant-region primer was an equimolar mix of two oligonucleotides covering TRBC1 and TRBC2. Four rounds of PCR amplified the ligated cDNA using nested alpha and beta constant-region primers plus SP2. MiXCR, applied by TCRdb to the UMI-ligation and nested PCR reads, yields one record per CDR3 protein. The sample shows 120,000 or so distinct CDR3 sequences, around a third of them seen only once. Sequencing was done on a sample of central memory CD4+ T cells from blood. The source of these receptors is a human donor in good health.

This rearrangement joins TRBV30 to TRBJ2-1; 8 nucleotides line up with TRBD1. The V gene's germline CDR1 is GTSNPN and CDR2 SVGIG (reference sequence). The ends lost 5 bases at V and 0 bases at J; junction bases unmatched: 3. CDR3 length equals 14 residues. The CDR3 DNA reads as TGTGCCTGGGCAACAGGGGGCTCCTACAATGAGCAGTTCTTC. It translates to CAWATGGSYNEQFF.

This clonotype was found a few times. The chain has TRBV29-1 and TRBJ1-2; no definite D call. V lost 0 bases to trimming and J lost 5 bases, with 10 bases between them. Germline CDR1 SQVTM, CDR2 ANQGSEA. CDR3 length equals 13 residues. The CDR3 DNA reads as TGCAGCGTTGAAGATCTAAGATTATATGGCTACACCTTC. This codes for CSVEDLRLYGYTF.

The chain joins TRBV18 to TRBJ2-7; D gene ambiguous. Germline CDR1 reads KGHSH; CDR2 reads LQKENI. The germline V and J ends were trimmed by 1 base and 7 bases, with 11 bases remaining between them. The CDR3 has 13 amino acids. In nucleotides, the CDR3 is TGTGCCAGCTCACCACGTCCCCAAGGGGAGCAGTACTTC. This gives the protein CASSPRPQGEQYF.

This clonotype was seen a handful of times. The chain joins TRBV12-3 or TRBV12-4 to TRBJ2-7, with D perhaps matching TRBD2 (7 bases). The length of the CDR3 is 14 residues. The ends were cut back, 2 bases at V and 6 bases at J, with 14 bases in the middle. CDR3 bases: TGTGCCAGCAGTTTATCTGCGGGGGCGTCCGAGCAGTACTTC. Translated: CASSLSAGASEQYF.

CDR3 loop: CAIRGEGNQPQHF. The CDR3 coding sequence is TGTGCCATCAGGGGGGAGGGCAATCAGCCCCAGCATTTT. The chain carries TRBV10-3 and TRBJ1-5, with TRBD1 as a possible D gene (5 bases). Germline lookup yields CDR1 ENHRY and CDR2 SYGVKD. The V and J ends lost 6 bases and 2 bases respectively, with 8 bases between them. The CDR3 totals 13 residues.

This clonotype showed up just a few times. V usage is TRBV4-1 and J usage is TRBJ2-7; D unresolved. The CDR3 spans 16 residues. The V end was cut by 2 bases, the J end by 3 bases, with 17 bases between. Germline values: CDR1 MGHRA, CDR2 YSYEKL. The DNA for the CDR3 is TGCGCCAGCAGCCAAAGCCCGGACCTAACACTCTACGAGCAGTACTTC. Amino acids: CASSQSPDLTLYEQYF.

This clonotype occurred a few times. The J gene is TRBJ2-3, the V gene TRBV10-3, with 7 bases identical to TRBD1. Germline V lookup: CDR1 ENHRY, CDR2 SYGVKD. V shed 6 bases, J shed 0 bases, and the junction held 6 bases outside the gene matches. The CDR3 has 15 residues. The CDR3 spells CAISHRGLSTDTQYF. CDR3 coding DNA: TGTGCCATCAGCCACAGGGGCCTTAGCACAGATACGCAGTATTTT.

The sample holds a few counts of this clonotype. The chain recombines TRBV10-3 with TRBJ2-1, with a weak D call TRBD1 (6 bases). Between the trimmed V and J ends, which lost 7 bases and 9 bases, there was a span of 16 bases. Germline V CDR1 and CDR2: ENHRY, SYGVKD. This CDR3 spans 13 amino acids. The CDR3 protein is CAIKGTGTSEQFF. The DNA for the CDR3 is TGTGCCATCAAAGGAACCGGGACAAGTGAGCAGTTCTTC.

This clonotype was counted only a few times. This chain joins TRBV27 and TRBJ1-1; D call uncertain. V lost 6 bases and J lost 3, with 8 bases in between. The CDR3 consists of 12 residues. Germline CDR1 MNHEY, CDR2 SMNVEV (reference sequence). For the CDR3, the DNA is TGTGCCAGCAGGGGAACCCACACTGAAGCTTTCTTT. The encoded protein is CASRGTHTEAFF.

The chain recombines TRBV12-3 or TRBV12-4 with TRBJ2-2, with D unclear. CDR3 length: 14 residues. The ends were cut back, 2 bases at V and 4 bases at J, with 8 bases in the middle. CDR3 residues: CASSLQKATGELFF. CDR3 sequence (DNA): TGTGCCAGCAGTTTACAGAAAGCCACCGGGGAGCTGTTTTTT.

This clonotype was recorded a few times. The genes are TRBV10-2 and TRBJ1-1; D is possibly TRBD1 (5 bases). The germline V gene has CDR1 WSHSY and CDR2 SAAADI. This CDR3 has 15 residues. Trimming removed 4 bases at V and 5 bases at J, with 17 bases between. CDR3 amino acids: CASSVLGGKGTEAFF. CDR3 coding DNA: TGCGCCAGCAGTGTTCTTGGGGGAAAGGGGACTGAAGCTTTCTTT.

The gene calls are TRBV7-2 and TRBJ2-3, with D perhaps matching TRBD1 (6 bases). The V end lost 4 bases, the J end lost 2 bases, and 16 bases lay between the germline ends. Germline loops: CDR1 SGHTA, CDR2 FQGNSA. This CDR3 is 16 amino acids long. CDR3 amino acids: CASSSSGTLTTDTQYF. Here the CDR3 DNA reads TGTGCCAGCAGCTCTTCCGGGACACTCACCACAGATACGCAGTATTTT.

For the CDR3, the DNA is TGTGCCAGCACCACTCCGGCAGTGTCCCCCCCTGAAGCTTTCTTT. Translating gives CASTTPAVSPPEAFF. The chain employs TRBV28 and TRBJ1-1; no clear D gene. CDR1 is MDHEN, CDR2 SYDVKM, per germline. V lost 7 bases and J 6 bases, leaving 21 bases between the germline ends. This CDR3 contains 15 residues.

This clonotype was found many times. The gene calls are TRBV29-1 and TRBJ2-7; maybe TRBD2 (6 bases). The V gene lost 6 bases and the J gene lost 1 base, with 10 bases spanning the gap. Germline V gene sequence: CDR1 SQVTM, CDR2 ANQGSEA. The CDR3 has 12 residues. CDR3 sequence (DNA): TGCAGCGTCGGGAGCAGTTCCTACGAGCAGTACTTC. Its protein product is CSVGSSSYEQYF.

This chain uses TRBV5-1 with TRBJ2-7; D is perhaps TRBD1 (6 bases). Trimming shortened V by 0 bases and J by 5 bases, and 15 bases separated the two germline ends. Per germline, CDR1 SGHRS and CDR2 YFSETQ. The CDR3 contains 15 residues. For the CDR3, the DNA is TGCGCCAGCAGCTTGGAGGGCCAGGGGCCCCACGAGCAGTACTTC. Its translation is CASSLEGQGPHEQYF.

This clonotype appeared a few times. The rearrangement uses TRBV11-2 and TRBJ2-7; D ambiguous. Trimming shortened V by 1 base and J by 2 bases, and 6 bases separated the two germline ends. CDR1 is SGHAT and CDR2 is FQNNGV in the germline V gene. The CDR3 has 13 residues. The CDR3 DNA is TGTGCCAGCAGCTTAGGGCCCACCTACGAGCAGTACTTC. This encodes CASSLGPTYEQYF.

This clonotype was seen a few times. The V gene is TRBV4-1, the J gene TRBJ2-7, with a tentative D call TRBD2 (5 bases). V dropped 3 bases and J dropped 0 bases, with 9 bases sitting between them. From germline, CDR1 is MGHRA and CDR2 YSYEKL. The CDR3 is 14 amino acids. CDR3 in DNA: TGCGCCAGCAGCCAGGACTTGAACTCCTACGAGCAGTACTTC. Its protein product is CASSQDLNSYEQYF.

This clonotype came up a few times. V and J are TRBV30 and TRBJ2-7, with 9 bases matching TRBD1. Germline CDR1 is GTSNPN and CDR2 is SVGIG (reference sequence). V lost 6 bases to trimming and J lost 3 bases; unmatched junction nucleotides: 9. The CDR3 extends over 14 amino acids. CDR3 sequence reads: CACSRDRADYEQYF. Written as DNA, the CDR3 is TGTGCCTGCAGCCGGGACAGGGCAGACTACGAGCAGTACTTC.

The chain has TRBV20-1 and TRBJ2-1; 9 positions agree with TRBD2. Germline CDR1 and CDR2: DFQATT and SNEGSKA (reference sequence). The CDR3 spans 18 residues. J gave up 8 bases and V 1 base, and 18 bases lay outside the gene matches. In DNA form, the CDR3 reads TGCAGTGCTAGAGCCCTGCTTGTAGCGGGAGTGAAAGGCTATGAGCAGTTCTTC. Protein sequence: CSARALLVAGVKGYEQFF.

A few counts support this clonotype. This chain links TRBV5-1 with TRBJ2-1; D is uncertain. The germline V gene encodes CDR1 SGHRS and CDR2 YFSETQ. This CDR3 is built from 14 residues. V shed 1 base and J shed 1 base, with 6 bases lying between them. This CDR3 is CASSLIGSYNEQFF. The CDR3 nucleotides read TGCGCCAGCAGCTTGATAGGTTCCTACAATGAGCAGTTCTTC. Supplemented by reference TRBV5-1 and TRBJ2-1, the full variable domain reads KAGVTQTPRYLIKTRGQQVTLSCSPISGHRSVSWYQQTPGQGLQFLFEYFSETQRNKGNFPGRFSGRQFSNSRSEMNVSTLELGDSALYLCASSLIGSYNEQFFGPGTRLTVL.

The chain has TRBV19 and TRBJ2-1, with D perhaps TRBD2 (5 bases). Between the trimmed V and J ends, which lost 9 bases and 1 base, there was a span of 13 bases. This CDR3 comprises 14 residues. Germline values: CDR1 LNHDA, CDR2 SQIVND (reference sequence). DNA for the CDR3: TGTGCCAGCGGGATGGGGTGGTCCTACAATGAGCAGTTCTTC. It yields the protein CASGMGWSYNEQFF.

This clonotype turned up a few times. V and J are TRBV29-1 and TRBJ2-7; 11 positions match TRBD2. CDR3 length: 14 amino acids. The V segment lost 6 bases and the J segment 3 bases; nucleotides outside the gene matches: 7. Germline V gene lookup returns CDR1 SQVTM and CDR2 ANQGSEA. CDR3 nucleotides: TGCAGCGTCTCCACTAGCGGGAGTTTCTACGAGCAGTACTTC. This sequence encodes CSVSTSGSFYEQYF.

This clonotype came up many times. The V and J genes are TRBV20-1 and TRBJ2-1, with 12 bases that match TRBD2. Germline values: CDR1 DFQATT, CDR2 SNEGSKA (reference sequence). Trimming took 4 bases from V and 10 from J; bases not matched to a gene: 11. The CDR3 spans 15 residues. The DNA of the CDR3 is TGCAGTGCTACCTGGCTAGCGGGAGGGCCGGTCGAGCAGTTCTTC. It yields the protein CSATWLAGGPVEQFF.

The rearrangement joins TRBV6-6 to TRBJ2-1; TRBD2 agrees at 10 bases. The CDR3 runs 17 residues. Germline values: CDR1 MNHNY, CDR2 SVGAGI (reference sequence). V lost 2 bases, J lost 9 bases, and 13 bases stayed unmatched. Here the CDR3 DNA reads TGTGCCAGCAGTTACGACGGCCGAACTAGCGGGAATGGTGAGCAGTTCTTC. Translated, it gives CASSYDGRTSGNGEQFF.

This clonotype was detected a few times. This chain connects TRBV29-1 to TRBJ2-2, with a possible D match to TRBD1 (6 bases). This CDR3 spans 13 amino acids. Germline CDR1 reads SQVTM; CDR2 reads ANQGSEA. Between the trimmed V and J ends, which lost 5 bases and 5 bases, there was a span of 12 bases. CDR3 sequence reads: CSVSQGFTGELFF. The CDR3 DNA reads TGCAGCGTTTCGCAGGGGTTTACCGGGGAGCTGTTTTTT.

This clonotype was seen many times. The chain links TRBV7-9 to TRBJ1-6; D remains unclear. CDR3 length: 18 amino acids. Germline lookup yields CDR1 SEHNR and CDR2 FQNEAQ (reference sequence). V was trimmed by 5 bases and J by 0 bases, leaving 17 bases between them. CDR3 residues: CASSLGPGESSYNSPLHF. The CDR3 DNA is TGTGCCAGCAGCCTTGGACCCGGAGAGAGCTCCTATAATTCACCCCTCCACTTT.

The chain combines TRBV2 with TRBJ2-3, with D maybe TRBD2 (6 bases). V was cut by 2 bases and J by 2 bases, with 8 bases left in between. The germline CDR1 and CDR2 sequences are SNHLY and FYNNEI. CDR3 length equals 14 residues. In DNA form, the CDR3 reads TGTGCCAGCAGTGAATCGGGGGTCACAGATACGCAGTATTTT. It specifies CASSESGVTDTQYF.

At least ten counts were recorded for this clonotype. CDR3 amino acids: CASSAVVLWTSGRDEHTDTQYF. CDR3 sequence (DNA): TGCGCCAGCAGTGCCGTGGTACTATGGACTAGCGGGAGGGACGAACACACAGATACGCAGTATTTT. The gene calls are TRBV10-1 and TRBJ2-3; 15 nucleotides line up with TRBD2. This CDR3 comprises 22 residues. Germline CDR1 and CDR2: WNHNN and SYGVQD (reference sequence). Losses at the gene ends were 4 bases for V and 2 bases for J; bases not matched to a gene: 19.

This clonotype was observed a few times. Here the CDR3 DNA reads TGTGCCAGCAGCCCACAGCGAGTAGCCAAAAACATTCAGTACTTC. It specifies CASSPQRVAKNIQYF. The rearrangement links TRBV7-2 to TRBJ2-4; D is undetermined. Germline V lookup: CDR1 SGHTA, CDR2 FQGNSA. V was trimmed by 5 bases and J by 0 bases, leaving 11 bases between them. The CDR3 totals 15 residues.

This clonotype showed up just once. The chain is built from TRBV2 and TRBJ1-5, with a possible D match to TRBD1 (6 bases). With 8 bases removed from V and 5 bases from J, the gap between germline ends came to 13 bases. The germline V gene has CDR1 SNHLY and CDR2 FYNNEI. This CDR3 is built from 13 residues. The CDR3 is CASGEGGYQPQHF. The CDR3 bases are TGTGCCAGCGGAGAGGGGGGCTATCAGCCCCAGCATTTT.

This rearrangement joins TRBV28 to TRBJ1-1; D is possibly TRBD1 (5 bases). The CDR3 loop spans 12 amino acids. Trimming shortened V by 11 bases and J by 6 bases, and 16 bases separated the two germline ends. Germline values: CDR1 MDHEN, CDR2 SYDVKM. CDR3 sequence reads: CAAVLRGAEAFF. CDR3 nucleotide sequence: TGTGCCGCCGTTTTAAGGGGAGCTGAAGCTTTCTTT. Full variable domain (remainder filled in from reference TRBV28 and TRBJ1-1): DVKVTQSSRYLVKRTGEKVFLECVQDMDHENMFWYRQDPGLGLRLIYFSYDVKMKEKGDIPEGYSVSREKKERFSLILESASTNQTSMYLCAAVLRGAEAFFGQGTRLTVV.

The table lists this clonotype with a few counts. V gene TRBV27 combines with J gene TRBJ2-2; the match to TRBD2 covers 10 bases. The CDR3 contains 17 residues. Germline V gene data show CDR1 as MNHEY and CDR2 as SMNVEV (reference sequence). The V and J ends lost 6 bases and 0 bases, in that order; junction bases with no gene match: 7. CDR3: CASSRLAGFSNTGELFF. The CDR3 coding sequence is TGTGCCAGCAGCCGACTAGCGGGTTTTTCGAACACCGGGGAGCTGTTTTTT.